This TCR beta chain was sequenced in a study of T cells in Graves' hyperthyroidism and ophthalmopathy. Whole-study context: The authors collected peripheral blood at initial diagnosis, before any treatment.

Hyperthyroidism was newly diagnosed in patients aged 18 to 65 (duration under 2 months). Clinical symptoms, serum thyroxine and TRAb, thyroid ultrasound and orbital computed tomography were used for the diagnoses. Germline-derived CDR1 and CDR2 are PRHDT and FYEKMQ (reference sequence). CDR3 length: 18 residues. Trimming took off 3 bases at V and 4 bases at J, with 21 bases between the two ends. As for this clonotype: The antigen remains undetermined.

General observations from the study: In blood, most of the thyroid clonotypes expanded above 0.001 were also present.

It was RNA transcripts that yielded the amplified TCR beta CDR3 regions. HTBI primers drove first-round RT-PCR of the TCR CDR3. In TCRdb, the multiplex PCR reads were re-called with MiXCR into one record per CDR3 protein. The repertoire holds about 760,000 distinct CDR3 sequences, with 30% to 40% as singletons. The sample comprised blood. The source of this sequence is a woman aged 40 to 55 with Graves' hyperthyroidism. The chain recombines TRBV13 with TRBJ2-2; D not certain. The chain's CDR3 is CASSLGYRGLSGTGELFF. The CDR3, as DNA: TGTGCCAGCAGCTTGGGGTATCGAGGCTTGTCGGGCACCGGGGAGCTGTTTTTT.